The clone carrying this T cell receptor (beta chain) was detected a few times. Its specificity is not known. Germline CDR1 reads MNHEY; CDR2 reads SMNVEV (reference sequence). The V and J ends lost 2 bases and 3 bases respectively, with 5 bases between them. The CDR3 covers 14 residues. TCRdb's table, derived via immunoSEQ multiplex PCR, lists solely in-frame clones and lacks some. The sample lists thousands of clones, roughly half occurring once. Tumour samples came from separate, distinct regions of the hepatocellular carcinoma nodule. Early-stage hepatocellular carcinoma patients were treatment-naïve prior to resection. This entry is derived from a study of intratumoral heterogeneity in liver cancer. The overall study: The median patient age was roughly 60 years, and most were male.

Broader study findings: Between tumor regions of either patient, overall clonality differed insignificantly. TCR sequencing reportedly confirmed RNA-seq estimates of regional differences in tumor-infiltrating lymphocyte burden.

The sequence came from a man in his 70s with hepatocellular carcinoma. This chain joins TRBV27 and TRBJ1-6; D not certain. The material was tumor tissue, obtained before any cancer treatment. CDR3 sequence (DNA): TGTGCCAGCAGTTTAGGCAGCTATAATTCACCCCTCCACTTT. Amino acids: CASSLGSYNSPLHF.